The T cell receptor beta chain described here comes from a study of a mutant IDH1 vaccine in newly diagnosed glioma. Across the study: Males made up approximately 62% and females roughly 40% of treated patients, whose mean age was 40.4 years. Before enrollment, patients got radiotherapy alone, temozolomide alone, or mostly the combination.

Data came from immunoSEQ multiplex PCR; TCRdb stores just in-frame clones and leaves some out. The sample records around 54,000 clones, roughly 80% being singletons. Time point specified: baseline, week 1 (first vaccination visit). Treatment: pre-vaccination baseline after standard-of-care therapy. The input for sequencing was PBMCs, taken from a glioma patient treated with radiotherapy, temozolomide or both. This sequence was found in a young man with glioma.

CDR3 bases: TGTGCCAGCAGTGACCCGGGAGGAGGTACTAATGAAAAACTGTTTTTT. Its translation is CASSDPGGGTNEKLFF. The rearrangement joins TRBV2 to TRBJ1-4; D gene ambiguous. The CDR3 is 16 amino acids. Germline V gene lookup returns CDR1 SNHLY and CDR2 FYNNEI. V was pared by 3 bases and J by 2 bases, with 13 bases between.